These 30 T cell receptor beta chains were sequenced from one sample in a study of blood T cell repertoires in COVID-19. TCRdb's copy holds only in-frame clones and misses some; the assay was immunoSEQ multiplex PCR. This table has 350,000 to 400,000 clones, approximately 90% appearing once. Sequencing used PBMCs or T cells enriched from blood (not recorded which). These TCRs come from a woman aged 40 to 50 who had been exposed to COVID-19.

The chain is built from TRBV19 and TRBJ2-3, with TRBD2 matching 13 bases. Germline V CDR1 and CDR2: LNHDA, SQIVND (reference sequence). V trimming: 1 base; J trimming: 0 bases; junction bases outside the gene matches: 1. The CDR3 runs 17 residues. The DNA for the CDR3 is TGTGCCAGTAGTATAGGGGGACTAGCGGGGAGCACAGATACGCAGTATTTT. It yields the protein CASSIGGLAGSTDTQYF.

This chain uses TRBV9 with TRBJ1-2, with a weak D call TRBD1 (6 bases). Germline CDR1 is SGDLS and CDR2 is YYNGEE. This CDR3 has 15 residues. With 4 bases removed from V and 1 base from J, the gap between germline ends came to 14 bases. CDR3: CASSSQGKLNYGYTF. CDR3 nucleotide sequence: TGTGCCAGCAGCTCACAGGGAAAACTTAACTATGGCTACACCTTC.

The CDR3 DNA sequence: TGTGCCAGCAGCCCCGGTACGGGCAGGGTAAGCTCTGGGGCCAACGTCCTGACTTTC. Protein product: CASSPGTGRVSSGANVLTF. The J gene is TRBJ2-6, the V gene TRBV11-3, with D tentatively TRBD1 (5 bases). V dropped 5 bases and J dropped 0 bases, with 20 bases sitting between them. Germline V CDR1 and CDR2: SGHNT, YENEEA. The CDR3 is 19 amino acids.

The chain combines TRBV7-9 with TRBJ2-7; 14 positions agree with TRBD2. The CDR3 has 15 amino acids. With 5 bases clipped from V and 6 bases from J, the junction kept 6 bases outside the gene matches. Germline CDR1 SEHNR, CDR2 FQNEAQ (reference sequence). CDR3 sequence: CASSPGTSGGFEQYF. CDR3 DNA: TGTGCCAGCAGCCCCGGGACTAGCGGGGGTTTCGAGCAGTACTTC. Variable domain in full (rest from reference TRBV7-9 and TRBJ2-7): DTGVSQNPRHKITKRGQNVTFRCDPISEHNRLYWYRQTLGQGPEFLTYFQNEAQLEKSRLLSDRFSAERPKGSFSTLEIQRTEQGDSAMYLCASSPGTSGGFEQYFGPGTRLTVT.

The genes are TRBV27 and TRBJ1-1; 9 bases line up with TRBD1. Germline CDR1 reads MNHEY; CDR2 reads SMNVEV (reference sequence). The V segment lost 3 bases and the J segment 6 bases; nucleotides outside the gene matches: 8. The CDR3 covers 15 residues. The CDR3, as DNA: TGTGCCAGCAGTTTCCTCCTGACAGGGGGGTCTGAAGCTTTCTTT. This gives the protein CASSFLLTGGSEAFF.

This chain joins TRBV3-1 (or the pseudogene TRBV3-2) and TRBJ2-1; 7 bases map to TRBD2. The CDR3 runs to 15 residues. V trimming: 4 bases; J trimming: 6 bases; junction bases outside the gene matches: 9. Germline lookup yields CDR1 LGHDT and CDR2 YNNKEL (reference sequence). The CDR3 here is CASSPQAGGFNEQFF. In DNA, the CDR3 is TGTGCCAGCAGCCCCCAGGCCGGGGGGTTCAATGAGCAGTTCTTC.

The chain carries TRBV18 and TRBJ1-3; possibly TRBD1 for D (6 bases). CDR1 and CDR2 (germline): KGHSH, LQKENI. Trimming took off 2 bases at V and 4 bases at J, with 24 bases between the two ends. The CDR3 extends over 19 amino acids. For the CDR3, the DNA is TGTGCCAGCTCACCAAGGGGCCCGAACCGGGACATTTTGGGAAACACCATATATTTT. It translates to CASSPRGPNRDILGNTIYF.

The chain couples TRBV18 to TRBJ1-2, with 7 bases matching TRBD1. The CDR3 has 16 residues. Germline-derived CDR1 and CDR2 are KGHSH and LQKENI. V lost 2 bases to trimming and J lost 4 bases; unmatched junction nucleotides: 10. The CDR3 DNA reads as TGTGCCAGCTCACCAGAAGGGACAGCGGGGGGCTATGGCTACACCTTC. This codes for CASSPEGTAGGYGYTF.

The count of this clone is one. The gene calls are TRBV12-3 or TRBV12-4 and TRBJ1-2; TRBD1 matches 10 bases. Trimming cost V 6 bases and J 7 bases; bases outside gene matches: 5. The CDR3 spans 13 residues. CDR3 bases: TGTGCCAGCAGCGGACAGGGGGTAGGTGGCTACACCTTC. Its protein is CASSGQGVGGYTF.

V usage is TRBV5-1 and J usage is TRBJ2-5, with a weak D call TRBD2 (6 bases). The CDR3 loop spans 13 amino acids. Germline assignment: CDR1 SGHRS and CDR2 YFSETQ. Trimming pared 5 bases from V and 1 base from J, leaving 9 bases between. CDR3 nucleotides: TGCGCCAGCAGACCGGGAGTCCAAGAGACCCAGTACTTC. It yields the protein CASRPGVQETQYF.

The V call is TRBV6-2 or TRBV6-3, the J call TRBJ1-2; 8 nucleotides line up with TRBD1. The CDR3 runs 14 residues. Losses at the gene ends were 8 bases for V and 7 bases for J; bases not matched to a gene: 12. Germline CDR1 and CDR2: MNHEY and SVGEGT. The DNA of the CDR3 is TGTGCCAGCGGTTGGACAGGGTCTATGGGTGGCTACACCTTC. Encoded protein: CASGWTGSMGGYTF.

This clone was seen a single time. The gene calls are TRBV7-8 and TRBJ1-1; TRBD1 aligns across 10 bases. V was clipped by 1 base and J by 1 base; unmatched bases: 6. The CDR3 runs to 17 residues. Germline V lookup: CDR1 SGHVS, CDR2 FQNEAQ. The CDR3 region has the DNA TGTGCCAGCAGCTTAGTGACAGGGGGCAGTGCGAACACTGAAGCTTTCTTT. The encoded protein is CASSLVTGGSANTEAFF.

The CDR3 here is CATEPGTPETFLNSPLHF. The CDR3 nucleotides read TGTGCCACCGAACCCGGGACACCAGAGACCTTCCTTAATTCACCCCTCCACTTT. This chain links TRBV5-4 with TRBJ1-6; TRBD1 might be the D (6 bases). The ends were cut back, 9 bases at V and 6 bases at J, with 28 bases in the middle. The CDR3 consists of 18 residues. Per the germline V gene, CDR1 is SGHNT and CDR2 is YYREEE (reference sequence).

This clone was found once. This chain uses TRBV24-1 with TRBJ2-5, with D hard to call. The germline CDR1 and CDR2 sequences are KGHDR and SFDVKD. The CDR3 sequence is 15 residues long. Trimming pared 0 bases from V and 3 bases from J, leaving 10 bases between. CDR3 coding DNA: TGTGCCACCAGTGATTTGGGCGGCAACAAAGAGACCCAGTACTTC. This sequence encodes CATSDLGGNKETQYF.

The rearrangement joins TRBV5-1 to TRBJ2-1; D perhaps matches TRBD2 (5 bases). Germline V gene data show CDR1 as SGHRS and CDR2 as YFSETQ. Trimming removed 2 bases at V and 1 base at J, with 10 bases between. The CDR3 is 15 amino acids. DNA for the CDR3: TGCGCCAGCAGCTTCGACGGGAATTCCTACAATGAGCAGTTCTTC. It codes for CASSFDGNSYNEQFF.

The V and J genes are TRBV6-5 and TRBJ2-7, with D possibly being TRBD2 (6 bases). Per germline, CDR1 MNHEY and CDR2 SVGAGI. This CDR3 is built from 14 residues. V was cut by 0 bases and J by 5 bases, with 11 bases left in between. CDR3 amino acids: CASSYSKRGNEQYF. The CDR3 region has the DNA TGTGCCAGCAGTTACTCGAAACGGGGGAACGAGCAGTACTTC.

This chain links TRBV20-1 with TRBJ2-7; TRBD2 matches 7 bases. The germline gives CDR1 DFQATT, CDR2 SNEGSKA (reference sequence). The CDR3 is made up of 17 amino acids. Trimming removed 3 bases from V and 2 bases from J; junction bases left unmatched: 16. This chain's CDR3 is CSASHLSAGVPPYEQYF. In nucleotides, the CDR3 is TGCAGTGCTAGTCACCTCTCCGCGGGGGTCCCACCCTACGAGCAGTACTTC.

J is TRBJ1-3 and V is TRBV19; D remains ambiguous. Trimming pared 6 bases from V and 7 bases from J, leaving 10 bases between. This CDR3 region has 12 residues. Germline assignment: CDR1 LNHDA and CDR2 SQIVND (reference sequence). CDR3 nucleotide sequence: TGTGCCAGTAGCCCTTCCCCTAACACCATATATTTT. As protein: CASSPSPNTIYF.

This clone was counted once. The chain employs TRBV2 and TRBJ1-2; maybe TRBD1 (6 bases). Germline loops: CDR1 SNHLY, CDR2 FYNNEI. V lost 6 bases and J lost 4, with 6 bases in between. This CDR3 is 11 amino acids long. The CDR3 DNA reads TGTGCCAGCAGGGACAGCTATGGCTACACCTTC. Protein product: CASRDSYGYTF.

This rearrangement joins TRBV6-5 to TRBJ1-2, with 9 bases that match TRBD1. This CDR3 spans 16 amino acids. V gave up 0 bases and J gave up 5 bases; unmatched junction bases: 7. In germline, CDR1 is MNHEY, CDR2 SVGAGI. CDR3 DNA: TGTGCCAGCAGTTACTCGGACAGGGGAGGTGGATATGGCTACACCTTC. Translated: CASSYSDRGGGYGYTF.

This clone was picked up one time. The chain recombines TRBV19 with TRBJ1-4; possibly TRBD1 for D (5 bases). V lost 11 bases to trimming and J lost 10 bases, with 23 bases between them. The germline V gene encodes CDR1 LNHDA and CDR2 SQIVND (reference sequence). The CDR3 has 14 amino acids. The CDR3 spells CASKDSPVGGKLFF. CDR3 nucleotide sequence: TGTGCCTCGAAAGACTCGCCAGTGGGGGGAAAACTGTTTTTT.

With regard to this clone: The junction departs from germline at one end; a sequencing error may be responsible. CDR3 coding DNA: TGTGCCAGCAGTTTAGCCCCGGGCGAGCAGTACTTC. It codes for CASSLAPGEQYF. V usage is TRBV13 and J usage is TRBJ2-7; D remains unclear. The CDR3 is 12 residues long. Germline assignment: CDR1 PRHDT and CDR2 FYEKMQ (reference sequence).

The chain employs TRBV7-2 and TRBJ2-7; 12 nucleotides match TRBD2. Per germline, CDR1 SGHTA and CDR2 FQGNSA. This CDR3 region has 17 residues. Trimming at V came to 8 bases and at J to 6 bases, leaving 17 bases not matched to a gene. The CDR3 DNA sequence: TGTGCCAGCCAGCTTACGAGACTAGCGGGAGAATCCGGCGAGCAGTACTTC. Residues: CASQLTRLAGESGEQYF.

The gene calls are TRBV2 and TRBJ2-7, with 9 bases aligning to TRBD1. CDR1 and CDR2 from the germline V gene are SNHLY and FYNNEI. CDR3 length: 13 amino acids. Trimming at V came to 9 bases and at J to 4 bases, leaving 7 bases not matched to a gene. CDR3 protein: CASFGTGFYEQYF. The CDR3 nucleotides read TGTGCCAGTTTCGGGACAGGGTTTTACGAGCAGTACTTC.

The genes are TRBV11-3 and TRBJ1-1, with D perhaps TRBD1 (5 bases). Between the trimmed V and J ends, which lost 1 base and 2 bases, there was a span of 11 bases. Germline V gene sequence: CDR1 SGHNT, CDR2 YENEEA. The CDR3 sequence is 15 residues long. CDR3 nucleotide sequence: TGTGCCAGCAGCTTAGGAGGCAGGGATAACACTGAAGCTTTCTTT. This codes for CASSLGGRDNTEAFF.

This clone was counted only a few times. The chain employs TRBV10-3 and TRBJ1-2, with no clear D. V was cut by 2 bases and J by 0 bases, with 7 bases left in between. From germline, CDR1 is ENHRY and CDR2 SYGVKD. CDR3 length equals 14 residues. CDR3 nucleotide sequence: TGTGCCATCAGTGAGGCAGTACCTAACTATGGCTACACCTTC. Amino acids: CAISEAVPNYGYTF.

The chain is built from TRBV3-1 (or the pseudogene TRBV3-2) and TRBJ1-1; 7 bases match TRBD1. The germline V gene has CDR1 LGHDT and CDR2 YNNKEL (reference sequence). V lost 6 bases to trimming and J lost 1 base; unmatched junction nucleotides: 8. The CDR3 runs to 15 residues. The CDR3 here is CASRLSGGRNTEAFF. The CDR3 nucleotides are TGTGCCAGCAGGCTGTCAGGGGGTCGGAACACTGAAGCTTTCTTT.

The chain is built from TRBV5-4 and TRBJ2-4; possible D gene TRBD1, 6 bases. The V end lost 4 bases, the J end lost 7 bases, and 12 bases lay between the germline ends. In germline, CDR1 is SGHNT, CDR2 YYREEE (reference sequence). This CDR3 region has 13 residues. Here the CDR3 DNA reads TGTGCCAGCAGCATGTGGACAGTTAACATTCAGTACTTC. Protein sequence: CASSMWTVNIQYF.

V usage is TRBV5-1 and J usage is TRBJ2-7; TRBD2 is a possible D gene (5 bases). Trimming took 2 bases from V and 2 from J, leaving 8 bases between them. The germline CDR1 and CDR2 sequences are SGHRS and YFSETQ. The CDR3 is 13 residues long. CDR3 region: CASSLGLTYEQYF. CDR3 bases: TGCGCCAGCAGCTTAGGACTGACCTACGAGCAGTACTTC.

This clone is a singleton in its sample. The V and J genes are TRBV5-1 and TRBJ1-1; tentative D call: TRBD1 (5 bases). Per the germline V gene, CDR1 is SGHRS and CDR2 is YFSETQ. CDR3 size: 15 residues. With 0 bases removed from V and 0 bases from J, the gap between germline ends came to 9 bases. CDR3 amino acids: CASSLVGGLNTEAFF. The CDR3, as DNA: TGCGCCAGCAGCTTGGTCGGGGGTCTGAACACTGAAGCTTTCTTT. The variable domain in full, with the rest retrieved from reference TRBV5-1 and TRBJ1-1, is KAGVTQTPRYLIKTRGQQVTLSCSPISGHRSVSWYQQTPGQGLQFLFEYFSETQRNKGNFPGRFSGRQFSNSRSEMNVSTLELGDSALYLCASSLVGGLNTEAFFGQGTRLTVV.